This T cell receptor beta chain was profiled in a study of cytomegalovirus exposure and HLA in healthy donors. Across the study: Earlier findings included roughly 100 million unique TCR beta sequences obtained from 150 million to 200 million T cells.

Study-wide findings and caveats: Information on immune exposure was restricted to one variable (CMV serostatus). DRB1 showed the most TCR associations and HLA-C the fewest in a later analysis, as rates varied by HLA locus. Near-uniform donor sequencing depth was presumed by presence/absence analyses.

The PCR employed 60 Vbeta primers together with 13 Jbeta primers. This table comes from immunoSEQ multiplex PCR, and its TCRdb copy is limited to in-frame clones, with some not included. The table lists about 67,000 clones, about two thirds of them singletons. Turning to this clone: Its target is not known.

Germline lookup yields CDR1 SGHVS and CDR2 FNYEAQ. The CDR3 contains 12 residues. V shed 1 base and J shed 9 bases, with 7 bases lying between them. The sample consisted of PBMCs. The TCR was taken from a woman aged 30 to 39 in good health and CMV-seronegative. The chain joins TRBV7-6 to TRBJ2-1; no firm D call. CDR3 in amino acids: CASSLVAREQFF. The CDR3 nucleotides read TGTGCCAGCAGCTTAGTGGCTCGTGAGCAGTTCTTC. The full variable domain, completed using reference TRBV7-6 and TRBJ2-1, is GAGVSQSPRYKVTKRGQDVALRCDPISGHVSLYWYRQALGQGPEFLTYFNYEAQQDKSGLPNDRFSAERPEGSISTLTIQRTEQRDSAMYRCASSLVAREQFFGPGTRLTVL.